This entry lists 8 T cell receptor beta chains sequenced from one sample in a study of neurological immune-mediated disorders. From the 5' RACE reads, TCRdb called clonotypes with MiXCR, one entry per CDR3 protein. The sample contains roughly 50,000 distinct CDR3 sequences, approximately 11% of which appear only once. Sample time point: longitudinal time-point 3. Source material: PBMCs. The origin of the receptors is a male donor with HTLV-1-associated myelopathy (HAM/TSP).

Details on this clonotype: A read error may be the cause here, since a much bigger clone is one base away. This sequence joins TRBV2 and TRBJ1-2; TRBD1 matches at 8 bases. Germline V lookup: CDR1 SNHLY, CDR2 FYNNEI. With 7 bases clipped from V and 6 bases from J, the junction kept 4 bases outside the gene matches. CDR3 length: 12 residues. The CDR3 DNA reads TGTGCCAGCATCGGACAGGGCCATGGCTACACCTTC. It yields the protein CASIGQGHGYTF.

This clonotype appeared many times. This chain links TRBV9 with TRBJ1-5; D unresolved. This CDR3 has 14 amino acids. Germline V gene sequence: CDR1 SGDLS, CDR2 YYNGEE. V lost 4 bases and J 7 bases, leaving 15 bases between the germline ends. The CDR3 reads CASSPRWVGQPQHF. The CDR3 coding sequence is TGTGCCAGCAGCCCTCGGTGGGTTGGACAGCCCCAGCATTTT.

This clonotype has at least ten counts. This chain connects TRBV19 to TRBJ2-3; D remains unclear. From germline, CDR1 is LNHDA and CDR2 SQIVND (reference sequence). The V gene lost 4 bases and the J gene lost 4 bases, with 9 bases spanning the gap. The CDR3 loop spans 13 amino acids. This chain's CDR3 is CASSKGEPDTQYF. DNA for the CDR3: TGTGCCAGTAGTAAAGGAGAGCCAGATACGCAGTATTTT.

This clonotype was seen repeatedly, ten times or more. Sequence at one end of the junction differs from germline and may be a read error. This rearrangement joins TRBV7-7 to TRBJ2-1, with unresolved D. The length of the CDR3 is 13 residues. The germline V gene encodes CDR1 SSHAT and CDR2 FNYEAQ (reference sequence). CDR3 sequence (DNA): TGTGCTAGCAGCCCCTTACGGTCCGGCGAGCAGTTCTTC. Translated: CASSPLRSGEQFF.

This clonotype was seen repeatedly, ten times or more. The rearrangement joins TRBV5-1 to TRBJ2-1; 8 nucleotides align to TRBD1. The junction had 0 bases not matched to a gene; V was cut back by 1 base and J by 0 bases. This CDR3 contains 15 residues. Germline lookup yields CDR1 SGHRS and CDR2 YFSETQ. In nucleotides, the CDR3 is TGCGCCAGCAGCTTGCAGGGGGCCTCCTACAATGAGCAGTTCTTC. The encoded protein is CASSLQGASYNEQFF.

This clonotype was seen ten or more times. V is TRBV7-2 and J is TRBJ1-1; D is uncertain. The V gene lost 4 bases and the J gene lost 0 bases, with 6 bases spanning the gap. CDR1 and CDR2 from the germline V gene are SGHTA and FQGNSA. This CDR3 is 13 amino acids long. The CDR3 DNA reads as TGTGCCAGCAGCTCCTCTATGAACACTGAAGCTTTCTTT. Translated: CASSSSMNTEAFF.

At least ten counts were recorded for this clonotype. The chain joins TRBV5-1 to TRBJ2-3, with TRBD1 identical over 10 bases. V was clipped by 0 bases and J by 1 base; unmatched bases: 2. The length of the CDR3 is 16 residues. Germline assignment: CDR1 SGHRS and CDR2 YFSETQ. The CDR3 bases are TGCGCCAGCAGCTTGGGGACAGGGGGTGGCACAGATACGCAGTATTTT. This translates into CASSLGTGGGTDTQYF. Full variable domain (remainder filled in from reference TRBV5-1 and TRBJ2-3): KAGVTQTPRYLIKTRGQQVTLSCSPISGHRSVSWYQQTPGQGLQFLFEYFSETQRNKGNFPGRFSGRQFSNSRSEMNVSTLELGDSALYLCASSLGTGGGTDTQYFGPGTRLTVL.

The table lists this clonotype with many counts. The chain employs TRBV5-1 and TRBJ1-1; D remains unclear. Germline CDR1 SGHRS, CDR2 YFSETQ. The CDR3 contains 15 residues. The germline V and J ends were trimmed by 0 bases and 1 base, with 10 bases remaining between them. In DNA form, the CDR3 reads TGCGCCAGCAGCTTGGCCGGGCTTGGGAACACTGAAGCTTTCTTT. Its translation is CASSLAGLGNTEAFF.